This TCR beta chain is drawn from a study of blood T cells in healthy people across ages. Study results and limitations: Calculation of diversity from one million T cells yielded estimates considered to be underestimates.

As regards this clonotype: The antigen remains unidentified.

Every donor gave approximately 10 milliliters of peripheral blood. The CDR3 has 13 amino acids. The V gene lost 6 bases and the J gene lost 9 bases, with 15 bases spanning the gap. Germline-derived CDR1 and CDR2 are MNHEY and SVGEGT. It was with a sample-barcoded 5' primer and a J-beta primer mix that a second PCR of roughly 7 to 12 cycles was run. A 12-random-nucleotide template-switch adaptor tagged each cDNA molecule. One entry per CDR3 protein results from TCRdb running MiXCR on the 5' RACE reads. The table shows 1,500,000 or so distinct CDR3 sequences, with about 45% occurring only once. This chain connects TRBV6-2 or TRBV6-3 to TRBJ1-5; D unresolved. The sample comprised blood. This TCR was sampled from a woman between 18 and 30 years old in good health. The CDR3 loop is CASSPVPHPPQHF. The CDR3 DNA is TGTGCCAGCAGCCCCGTTCCGCATCCGCCCCAGCATTTT.